This T cell receptor (beta chain) was retrieved from a study of blood T cell repertoires in COVID-19. Background on the study: T cells, B-cell-depleted T cells, or PBMCs supplied cDNA or gDNA.

The participants were between roughly 18 and 90 years old and came from 24 US areas. Participant-given clinical history determined each cohort assignment. J lost 3 bases, V lost 0 bases, and 6 bases had no gene match. Germline-derived CDR1 and CDR2 are LGHDT and YNNKEL (reference sequence). There are 16 residues in the CDR3. Study processing details: Counts of nucleated cells, estimated from reference gene primer amplification, were obtained. Assay used: immunoSEQ multiplex PCR; TCRdb lists only in-frame clones, some missing. That table gives V, J and clone size, and the DNA gave D and trimming. Here the sample spans fewer than 600,000 clones, roughly 88% being singletons.

Material for sequencing was PBMCs or T cells enriched from blood (not recorded which). The TCR comes from a woman aged 40 to 50 who had recovered from COVID-19. The chain carries TRBV3-1 (or the pseudogene TRBV3-2) and TRBJ2-3, with 7 bases lining up with TRBD2. CDR3 DNA sequence: TGTGCCAGCAGCCAAGATTGGCGGGAGAGTACAGATACGCAGTATTTT. The encoded protein is CASSQDWRESTDTQYF.